The source of this TCR beta chain is a study of siplizumab effects on memory and regulatory T cells. Broader study findings: A small minority of alloreactive clones were mapped to unstimulated subsets. Mean Treg-derived proportions of mappable alloreactive CD4+ clones were around 70% for siplizumab and 26.9% for controls. With siplizumab, cumulative frequency of CD4+ memory-derived alloreactive sequences dropped significantly. Apparently more diverse than memory cells, naive T cells also seemed major alloresponse contributors.

The CDR3 contains 17 residues. The germline V gene encodes CDR1 LGHNA and CDR2 YNFKEQ. V shed 4 bases, J shed 4 bases, and the junction held 12 bases outside the gene matches. Assay: immunoSEQ multiplex PCR; the TCRdb copy retains only in-frame clones and omits some. This table has 50,000 to 75,000 clones, 95% to 98% appearing once. On this clone: Its antigen is not known.

The chain couples TRBV4-2 to TRBJ2-3; 9 bases are a match to TRBD2. This TCR was recovered from a human donor in good health. Specimen: naive CD8+ T cells sorted from blood. This chain's CDR3 is CASSLSSAGGFADTQYF. CDR3 DNA: TGTGCCAGCAGCCTCAGCTCAGCGGGGGGTTTTGCAGATACGCAGTATTTT.